This T cell receptor (beta chain) was sequenced during a study of liver allograft versus peripheral blood T cells. Study-wide background: T cell receptor repertoires in transplanted livers were compared with those in recipients' peripheral blood.

TCRdb reprocessed the reads via MiXCR and lists one record per CDR3 protein. The sample carries some 3,500 distinct CDR3 sequences, just over 14% recorded once. Study observations and caveats: Reportedly, the T cell receptor repertoires present inside liver allografts differed from those in peripheral blood.

There are 15 residues in the CDR3. The V gene end was trimmed by 4 bases and the J gene end by 4 bases; junction bases not matched to a gene: 6. CDR1 is KGHDR and CDR2 is SFDVKD in the germline V gene. This clonotype qualifies as medium-sized. The antigen is not known. The chain has TRBV24-1 and TRBJ2-5; 9 bases line up with TRBD1. The clonotype originates from a human patient who had a liver transplant. Some of the T cells might come from the graft donor. The CDR3 is CATSEQQGAGETQYF. The CDR3, as DNA: TGTGCCACCAGTGAGCAACAGGGGGCCGGAGAGACCCAGTACTTC.